The clone carrying this T cell receptor (beta chain) was detected only a few times. Trimming stripped 3 bases from V and 5 bases from J, with 13 bases between. Looked up from germline, CDR1 is SQVTM and CDR2 is ANQGSEA. The CDR3 is 13 amino acids. The table came from immunoSEQ multiplex PCR; TCRdb's copy has only in-frame clones and leaves some out. Found here are around 57,000 clones, 90% of them singletons; the top ten hold almost 6.5%. The sample belongs to a study of T cell changes during pregnancy in multiple sclerosis. The receptor was derived from a female donor in good health, enrolled as a control in a pregnancy study. The specimen comprised peripheral blood, sampled in the third trimester of pregnancy. The rearrangement uses TRBV29-1 and TRBJ1-2, with D possibly TRBD1 on 6 matching bases. CDR3 nucleotide sequence: TGCAGCGTTGAGGGGGCAGGGGTATATGGCTACACCTTC. Its protein product is CSVEGAGVYGYTF.